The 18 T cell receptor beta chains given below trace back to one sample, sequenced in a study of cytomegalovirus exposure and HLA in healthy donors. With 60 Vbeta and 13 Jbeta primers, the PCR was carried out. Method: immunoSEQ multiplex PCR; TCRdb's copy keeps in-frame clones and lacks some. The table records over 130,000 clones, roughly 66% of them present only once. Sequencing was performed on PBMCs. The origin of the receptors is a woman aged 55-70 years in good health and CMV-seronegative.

DNA for the CDR3: TGTGCCAGCAGCTTGGGACTAGCGGGAGGGCATTACGAGCAGTACTTC. Encoded protein: CASSLGLAGGHYEQYF. V usage is TRBV11-2 and J usage is TRBJ2-7, with 16 positions matching TRBD2. V lost 3 bases to trimming and J lost 4 bases; unmatched junction nucleotides: 3. The CDR3 runs 16 residues. Germline V lookup: CDR1 SGHAT, CDR2 FQNNGV.

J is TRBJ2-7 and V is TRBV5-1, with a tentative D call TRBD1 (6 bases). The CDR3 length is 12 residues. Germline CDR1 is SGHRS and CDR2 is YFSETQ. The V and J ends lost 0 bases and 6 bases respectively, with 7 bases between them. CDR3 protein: CASSLGGGEQYF. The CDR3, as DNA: TGCGCCAGCAGCTTGGGAGGGGGCGAGCAGTACTTC. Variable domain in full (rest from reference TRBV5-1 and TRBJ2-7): KAGVTQTPRYLIKTRGQQVTLSCSPISGHRSVSWYQQTPGQGLQFLFEYFSETQRNKGNFPGRFSGRQFSNSRSEMNVSTLELGDSALYLCASSLGGGEQYFGPGTRLTVT.

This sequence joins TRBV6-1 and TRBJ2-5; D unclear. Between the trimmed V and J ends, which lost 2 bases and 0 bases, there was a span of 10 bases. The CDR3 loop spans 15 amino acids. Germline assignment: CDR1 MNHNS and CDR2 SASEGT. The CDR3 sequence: CASSEKSAYQETQYF. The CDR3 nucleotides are TGTGCCAGCAGTGAAAAATCAGCGTACCAAGAGACCCAGTACTTC.

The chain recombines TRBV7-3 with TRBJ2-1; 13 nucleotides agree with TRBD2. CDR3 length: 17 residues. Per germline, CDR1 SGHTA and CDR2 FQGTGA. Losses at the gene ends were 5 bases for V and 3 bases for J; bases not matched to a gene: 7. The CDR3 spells CASSRLAGGPIYNEQFF. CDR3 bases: TGTGCCAGCAGCCGACTAGCGGGGGGACCGATCTACAATGAGCAGTTCTTC.

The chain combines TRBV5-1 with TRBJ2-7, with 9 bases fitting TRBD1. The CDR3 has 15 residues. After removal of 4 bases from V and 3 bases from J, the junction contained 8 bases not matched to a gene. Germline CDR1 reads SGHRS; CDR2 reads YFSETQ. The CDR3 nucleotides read TGCGCCAGCAGCGCCGGGACAGGGTGGGGCTACGAGCAGTACTTC. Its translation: CASSAGTGWGYEQYF. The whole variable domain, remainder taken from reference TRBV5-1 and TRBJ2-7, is KAGVTQTPRYLIKTRGQQVTLSCSPISGHRSVSWYQQTPGQGLQFLFEYFSETQRNKGNFPGRFSGRQFSNSRSEMNVSTLELGDSALYLCASSAGTGWGYEQYFGPGTRLTVT.

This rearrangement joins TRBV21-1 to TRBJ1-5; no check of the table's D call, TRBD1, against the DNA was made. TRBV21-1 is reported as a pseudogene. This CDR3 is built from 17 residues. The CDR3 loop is CASSKEMGTGPHQPQHF. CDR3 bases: TGTGCCAGCAGCAAAGAAATGGGGACAGGGCCTCATCAGCCCCAGCATTTT.

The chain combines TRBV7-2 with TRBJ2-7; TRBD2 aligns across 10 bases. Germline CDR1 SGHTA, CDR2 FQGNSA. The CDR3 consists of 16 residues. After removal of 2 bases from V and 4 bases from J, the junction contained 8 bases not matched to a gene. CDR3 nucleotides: TGTGCCAGCAGCTTAAGAGGACTAGCGGAACTGTACGAGCAGTACTTC. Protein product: CASSLRGLAELYEQYF.

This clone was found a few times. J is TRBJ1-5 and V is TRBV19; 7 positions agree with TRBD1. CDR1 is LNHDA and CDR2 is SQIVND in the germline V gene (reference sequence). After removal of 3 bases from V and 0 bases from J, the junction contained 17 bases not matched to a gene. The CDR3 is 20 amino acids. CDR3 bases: TGTGCCAGTAGTATCATTTCGGGACAGATGACAACGTATAGCAATCAGCCCCAGCATTTT. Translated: CASSIISGQMTTYSNQPQHF.

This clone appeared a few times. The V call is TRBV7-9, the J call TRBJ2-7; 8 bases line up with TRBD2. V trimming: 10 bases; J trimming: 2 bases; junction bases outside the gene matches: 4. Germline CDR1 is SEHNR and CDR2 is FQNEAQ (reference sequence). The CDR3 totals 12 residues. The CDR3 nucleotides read TGTGCCATCGGGACTAGAGCCTACGAGCAGTACTTC. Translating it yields CAIGTRAYEQYF.

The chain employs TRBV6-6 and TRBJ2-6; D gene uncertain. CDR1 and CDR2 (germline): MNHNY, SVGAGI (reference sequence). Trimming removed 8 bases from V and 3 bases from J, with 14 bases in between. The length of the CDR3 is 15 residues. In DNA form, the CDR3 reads TGTGCCAGCCTTGACCCACTAAGTGGGGCCAACGTCCTGACTTTC. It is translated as CASLDPLSGANVLTF.

The CDR3 DNA reads as TGTGCCAGCAGCTGGACTAGCGGGAGAGTGGAGACCCAGTACTTC. Protein sequence: CASSWTSGRVETQYF. The rearrangement uses TRBV7-9 and TRBJ2-5, with 13 positions matching TRBD2. This CDR3 contains 15 residues. Germline CDR1 reads SEHNR; CDR2 reads FQNEAQ (reference sequence). V was pared by 4 bases and J by 5 bases, with 4 bases of the junction left unmatched.

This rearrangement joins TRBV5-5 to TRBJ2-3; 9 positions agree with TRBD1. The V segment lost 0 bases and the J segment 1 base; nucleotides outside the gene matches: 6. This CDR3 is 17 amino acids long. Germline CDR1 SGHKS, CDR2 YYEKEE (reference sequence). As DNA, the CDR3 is TGTGCCAGCAGCTTGGCTTACAGGGGGCTGGGCACAGATACGCAGTATTTT. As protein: CASSLAYRGLGTDTQYF.

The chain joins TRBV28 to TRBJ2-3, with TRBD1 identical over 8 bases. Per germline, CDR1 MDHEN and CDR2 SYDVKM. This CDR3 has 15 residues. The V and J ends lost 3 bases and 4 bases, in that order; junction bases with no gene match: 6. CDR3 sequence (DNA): TGTGCCAGCAGTTTTCTTACAGGGGGTTCAGATACGCAGTATTTT. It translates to CASSFLTGGSDTQYF.

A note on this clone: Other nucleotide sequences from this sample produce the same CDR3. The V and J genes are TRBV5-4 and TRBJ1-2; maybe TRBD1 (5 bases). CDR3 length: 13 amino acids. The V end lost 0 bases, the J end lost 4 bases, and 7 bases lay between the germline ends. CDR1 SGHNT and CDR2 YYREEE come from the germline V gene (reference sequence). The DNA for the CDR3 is TGTGCCAGCAGCTTGGTGGGGGGCTATGGCTACACCTTC. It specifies CASSLVGGYGYTF. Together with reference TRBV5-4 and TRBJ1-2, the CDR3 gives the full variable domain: ETGVTQSPTHLIKTRGQQVTLRCSSQSGHNTVSWYQQALGQGPQFIFQYYREEENGRGNFPPRFSGLQFPNYSSELNVNALELDDSALYLCASSLVGGYGYTFGSGTRLTVV.

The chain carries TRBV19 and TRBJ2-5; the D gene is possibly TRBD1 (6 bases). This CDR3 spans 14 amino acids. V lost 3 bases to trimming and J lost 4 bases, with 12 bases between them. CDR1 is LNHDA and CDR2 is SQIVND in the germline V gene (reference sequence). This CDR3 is CASSIVGAGETQYF. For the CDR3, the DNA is TGTGCCAGTAGTATTGTGGGGGCTGGAGAGACCCAGTACTTC.

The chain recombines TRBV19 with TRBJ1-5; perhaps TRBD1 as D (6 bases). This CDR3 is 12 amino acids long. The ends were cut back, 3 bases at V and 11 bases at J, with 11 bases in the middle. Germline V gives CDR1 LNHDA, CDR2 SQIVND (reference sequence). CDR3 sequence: CASSIRGGSQHF. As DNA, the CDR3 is TGTGCCAGTAGTATTAGGGGGGGGTCCCAGCATTTT.

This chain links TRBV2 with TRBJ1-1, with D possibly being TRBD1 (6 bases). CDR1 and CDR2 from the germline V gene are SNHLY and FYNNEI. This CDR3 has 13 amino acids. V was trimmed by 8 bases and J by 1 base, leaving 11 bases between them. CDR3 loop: CASLKTGNTEAFF. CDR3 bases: TGTGCCAGCCTAAAGACAGGGAACACTGAAGCTTTCTTT.

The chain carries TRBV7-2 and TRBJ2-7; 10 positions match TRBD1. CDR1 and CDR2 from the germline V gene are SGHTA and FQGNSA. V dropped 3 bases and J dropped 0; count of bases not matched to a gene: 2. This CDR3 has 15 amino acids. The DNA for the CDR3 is TGTGCCAGCAGCTTCGGGACAGGGGACTCCTACGAGCAGTACTTC. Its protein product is CASSFGTGDSYEQYF. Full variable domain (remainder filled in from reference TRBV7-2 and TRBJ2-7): GAGVSQSPSNKVTEKGKDVELRCDPISGHTALYWYRQSLGQGLEFLIYFQGNSAPDKSGLPSDRFSAERTGGSVSTLTIQRTQQEDSAVYLCASSFGTGDSYEQYFGPGTRLTVT.